Each of the 12 T cell receptor beta chains below was sequenced from the same sample in a study of cytomegalovirus exposure and HLA in healthy donors (dated by TCRdb to 2017 to 2019). To prepare the library, the immunoSEQ multiplex PCR assay was applied. A mixture of 60 forward primers for TCR Vbeta segments and 13 reverse primers for TCR Jbeta segments was used in the multiplex PCR. Not all clones reach the TCRdb copy of this immuneACCESS table, which keeps in-frame sequences only. Checked studies attribute under half of the gap to unresolved V genes and leave the rest unexplained. Within this sample are roughly 110,000 clones, with around 71% of them counted one time only. The top ten clones comprise 0.79% of the sample. Sequencing was done on a sample of PBMCs. The receptors were sampled from a boy younger than 18 in good health and CMV-seronegative.

This clone has a single count. The chain recombines TRBV19 with TRBJ1-3; D is unclear. CDR1 is LNHDA, CDR2 SQIVND, per germline (reference sequence). CDR3 size: 15 residues. With 3 bases removed from V and 0 bases from J, the gap between germline ends came to 9 bases. The CDR3 DNA reads TGTGCCAGTAGTATCGCCGGGGACTCTGGAAACACCATATATTTT. It encodes CASSIAGDSGNTIYF.

The chain links TRBV30 to TRBJ1-5, with 7 bases lining up with TRBD1. This CDR3 region has 14 residues. Germline V lookup: CDR1 GTSNPN, CDR2 SVGIG (reference sequence). Trimming at V came to 5 bases and at J to 4 bases, leaving 8 bases not matched to a gene. CDR3 protein: CAWVVGTENQPQHF. CDR3 DNA: TGTGCCTGGGTGGTGGGGACAGAAAATCAGCCCCAGCATTTT. Full variable domain (missing parts from reference TRBV30 and TRBJ1-5): SQTIHQWPATLVQPVGSPLSLECTVEGTSNPNLYWYRQAAGRGLQLLFYSVGIGQISSEVPQNLSASRPQDRQFILSSKKLLLSDSGFYLCAWVVGTENQPQHFGDGTRLSIL.

This chain links TRBV4-3 with TRBJ2-3; a weak D match, TRBD2 (6 bases). The length of the CDR3 is 16 residues. Trimming cost V 0 bases and J 1 base, with 11 bases left between them. From germline, CDR1 is LGHNA and CDR2 YSLEER. This chain's CDR3 is CASSQDSPGGTDTQYF. The CDR3 nucleotides read TGCGCCAGCAGCCAAGATTCTCCGGGGGGCACAGATACGCAGTATTTT.

The rearrangement links TRBV27 to TRBJ1-2; 7 bases match TRBD1. CDR3 length: 15 residues. The J segment lost 5 bases and the V segment lost 2 bases, leaving 8 bases of the junction unmatched. From germline, CDR1 is MNHEY and CDR2 SMNVEV (reference sequence). Written as DNA, the CDR3 is TGTGCCAGCAGTTTAGAGGGGGCAGGGTTTTATGGCTACACCTTC. Its translation is CASSLEGAGFYGYTF.

The chain joins TRBV28 to TRBJ1-2; D might be TRBD1 (5 bases). CDR3 length: 14 amino acids. Germline V gene data show CDR1 as MDHEN and CDR2 as SYDVKM. With 3 bases removed from V and 7 bases from J, the gap between germline ends came to 15 bases. CDR3 nucleotide sequence: TGTGCCAGCAGTTTTAGGGAAACAGGCGGTGGCTACACCTTC. As protein: CASSFRETGGGYTF.

The genes are TRBV9 and TRBJ2-1; D perhaps matches TRBD1 (6 bases). The germline gives CDR1 SGDLS, CDR2 YYNGEE. This CDR3 spans 15 amino acids. V shed 0 bases and J shed 0 bases, with 7 bases lying between them. The CDR3 region has the DNA TGTGCCAGCAGCGTAGGGGGGCTCTCCTACAATGAGCAGTTCTTC. It is translated as CASSVGGLSYNEQFF.

The chain combines TRBV9 with TRBJ2-2; no firm D call. Deletions cut 0 bases from V and 6 bases from J, with 18 bases between. The CDR3 runs to 17 residues. The V gene's germline CDR1 is SGDLS and CDR2 YYNGEE. The CDR3 loop reads CASSVGLGRRTAGELFF. CDR3 sequence (DNA): TGTGCCAGCAGCGTAGGGCTAGGTCGGAGAACGGCCGGGGAGCTGTTTTTT.

The CDR3 bases are TGCGCCAGCAGCTTGGGAGGGAGCGGATACCTTGGAGATACGCAGTATTTT. Translating gives CASSLGGSGYLGDTQYF. The chain combines TRBV5-1 with TRBJ2-3; D perhaps matches TRBD2 (5 bases). Germline assignment: CDR1 SGHRS and CDR2 YFSETQ. The CDR3 consists of 17 residues. Trimming removed 0 bases at V and 5 bases at J, with 19 bases between.

This sequence joins TRBV4-1 and TRBJ1-6; TRBD1 might be the D (5 bases). With 4 bases removed from V and 0 bases from J, the gap between germline ends came to 10 bases. The CDR3 totals 16 residues. Germline CDR1 reads MGHRA; CDR2 reads YSYEKL. This chain's CDR3 is CASSPRQSSYNSPLHF. The CDR3 nucleotides read TGCGCCAGCAGCCCCAGACAGAGCTCCTATAATTCACCCCTCCACTTT.

The chain uses TRBV5-1 and TRBJ1-3; 7 nucleotides match TRBD1. V shed 4 bases, J shed 0 bases, and the junction held 16 bases outside the gene matches. Germline CDR1 and CDR2: SGHRS and YFSETQ. The CDR3 totals 19 residues. The CDR3 nucleotides read TGCGCCAGCAGCCGGGATACTATTTCCGGGACAGCCTCTGGAAACACCATATATTTT. This sequence encodes CASSRDTISGTASGNTIYF.

Only one count was recorded for this clone. The chain is built from TRBV2 and TRBJ1-2; D unresolved. V shed 4 bases and J shed 6 bases, with 18 bases lying between them. Per germline, CDR1 SNHLY and CDR2 FYNNEI. The CDR3 has 15 residues. CDR3 amino acids: CASSVSRIAHHGYTF. CDR3 in DNA: TGTGCCAGCAGTGTTTCGAGGATTGCTCATCATGGCTACACCTTC. Full variable domain (missing parts from reference TRBV2 and TRBJ1-2): EPEVTQTPSHQVTQMGQEVILRCVPISNHLYFYWYRQILGQKVEFLVSFYNNEISEKSEIFDDQFSVERPDGSNFTLKIRSTKLEDSAMYFCASSVSRIAHHGYTFGSGTRLTVV.

The CDR3 bases are TGTGCCAGCAGTCAAGGGGGACAGGGTAACGCAGATACGCAGTATTTT. This sequence encodes CASSQGGQGNADTQYF. The rearrangement links TRBV28 to TRBJ2-3, with TRBD1 matching 9 bases. This CDR3 contains 16 residues. Losses at the gene ends were 5 bases for V and 4 bases for J; bases not matched to a gene: 10. Germline V gene sequence: CDR1 MDHEN, CDR2 SYDVKM.